This record covers a single TCR beta chain. These data are taken from a study of blood T cells in healthy people across ages. Primed by a sample-barcoded 5' primer and a J-beta primer mix, a second PCR proceeded for roughly 7 to 11 cycles. A single record per CDR3 protein comes from TCRdb applying MiXCR to the 5' RACE reads. Of 540,000 or so distinct CDR3 sequences listed, around 50% are singletons. The CDR3 extends over 16 amino acids. Germline V gene data show CDR1 as LGHNA and CDR2 as YSLEER. The sample taken for sequencing was blood. The chain employs TRBV4-3 and TRBJ2-1; tentatively, D is TRBD1 (5 bases). The J call could be wrong; TRBJ2-7 is a better fit for the DNA end. The origin of this receptor is a man of 80 years or more in good health. CDR3 sequence: CASSPRVSQGHNEQYF. The CDR3 region has the DNA TGCGCCAGCAGCCCCCGGGTCTCCCAGGGTCACAATGAGCAGTACTTC.